One T cell receptor beta chain is described in this entry. Its specificity is not known. The repertoire was sequenced with immunoSEQ multiplex PCR; TCRdb's copy has only in-frame clones and lacks some. The profile shows about 26,000 clones, more than 65% of them singletons. This specimen comes from a study of siplizumab effects on memory and regulatory T cells. The V gene lost 3 bases and the J gene lost 4 bases, with 12 bases spanning the gap. The CDR3 spans 15 residues. Germline V lookup: CDR1 MGHDK, CDR2 SYGVNS. Study-wide results and caveats: No functional test confirmed suppression by proliferating siplizumab-culture Tregs.

Sequencing was done on a sample of memory CD4+ T cells sorted from blood. The clonotype was recovered from a human donor in good health. This chain links TRBV25-1 with TRBJ1-4, with D perhaps TRBD1 (6 bases). CDR3 bases: TGTGCCAGCAGTGACCGGGGGCGAGGTAATGAAAAACTGTTTTTT. As protein: CASSDRGRGNEKLFF.